One and the same sample provided the 2 T cell receptor beta chains below, sequenced in a study of blood T cell repertoires in COVID-19. The table came from immunoSEQ multiplex PCR; TCRdb's copy has only in-frame clones and leaves some out. The sample carries fewer than 450,000 clones, approximately 88% recorded once. Sequenced: PBMCs or T cells enriched from blood (not recorded which). These receptors came from a woman aged 40 to 55 with acute COVID-19.

This clone was observed a handful of times. The gene calls are TRBV10-2 and TRBJ1-1, with TRBD1 matching over 7 bases. Trimming cost V 4 bases and J 7 bases; bases outside gene matches: 6. This CDR3 comprises 13 residues. In germline, CDR1 is WSHSY, CDR2 SAAADI. The CDR3 DNA reads as TGCGCCAGCAGTGGACAGGGTTTGGTTGAAGCTTTCTTT. Translated, it gives CASSGQGLVEAFF.

This clone was counted a single time. The J gene is TRBJ2-5, the V gene TRBV20-1; 10 bases map to TRBD1. Losses at the gene ends were 3 bases for V and 6 bases for J; bases not matched to a gene: 10. CDR1 DFQATT and CDR2 SNEGSKA come from the germline V gene (reference sequence). This CDR3 spans 15 amino acids. The CDR3 coding sequence is TGCAGTGCTAGTAACCCGGGACAGGGGCGACAGACCCAGTACTTC. Encoded protein: CSASNPGQGRQTQYF.